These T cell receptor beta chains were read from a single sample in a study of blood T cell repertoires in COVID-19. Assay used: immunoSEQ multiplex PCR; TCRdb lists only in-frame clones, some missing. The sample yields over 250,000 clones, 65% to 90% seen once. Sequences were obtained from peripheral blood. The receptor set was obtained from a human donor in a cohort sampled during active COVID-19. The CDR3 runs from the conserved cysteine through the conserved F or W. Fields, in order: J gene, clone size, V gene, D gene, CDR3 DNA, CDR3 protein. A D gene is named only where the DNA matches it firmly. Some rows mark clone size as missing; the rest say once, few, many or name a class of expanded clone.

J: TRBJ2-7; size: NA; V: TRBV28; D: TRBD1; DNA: TGTGCCAGCAGCGGGGGACAGGGGGGTGCCTACGAGCAGTACTTC; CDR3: CASSGGQGGAYEQYF
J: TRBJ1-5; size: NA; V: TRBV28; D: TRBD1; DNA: TGTGCCAGCAGACATCCGACAGGGGGCGCCCAGCCCCAGCATTTT; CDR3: CASRHPTGGAQPQHF
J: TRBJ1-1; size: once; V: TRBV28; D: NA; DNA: TGTGCCAGCGATCCCCCAGGAGGGATTAAGAACACTGAAGCTTTCTTT; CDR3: CASDPPGGIKNTEAFF
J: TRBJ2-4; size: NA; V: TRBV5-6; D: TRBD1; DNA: TGTGCCAGCAGCTTTCGGGACAGGGGCATTCAGTACTTC; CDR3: CASSFRDRGIQYF
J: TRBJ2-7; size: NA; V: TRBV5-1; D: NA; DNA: TGCGCGCGGCGGAGGGGATACGAGCAGTACTTC; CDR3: CARRRGYEQYF
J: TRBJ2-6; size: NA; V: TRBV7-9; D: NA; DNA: TGTGCCAGCAGCTTCGCCCTTGGGGGCGAGCCTGGGGCCAACGTCCTGACTTTC; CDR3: CASSFALGGEPGANVLTF
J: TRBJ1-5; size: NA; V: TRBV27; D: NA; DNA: TGTGCCAGCAGTTTTAGGGCAGGGAGCAATCAGCCCCAGCATTTT; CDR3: CASSFRAGSNQPQHF
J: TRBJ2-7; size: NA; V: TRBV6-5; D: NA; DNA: TGTGCCAGCAACCCAAACCCTGAGACGGGGCAGTACTTC; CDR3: CASNPNPETGQYF
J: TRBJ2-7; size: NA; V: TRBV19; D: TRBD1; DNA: TGTGCCAGTCGAAGGACAGGGGGCTTTTACGAGCAGTACTTC; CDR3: CASRRTGGFYEQYF
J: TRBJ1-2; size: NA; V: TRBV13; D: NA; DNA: TGTGCCAGCAGCCGCCCGGTGACGGGCTATGGCTACACCTTC; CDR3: CASSRPVTGYGYTF
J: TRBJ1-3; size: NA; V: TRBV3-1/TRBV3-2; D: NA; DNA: TGTGCCAGCAGCCAAGTCGGTAATGGAAACACCATATATTTT; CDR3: CASSQVGNGNTIYF
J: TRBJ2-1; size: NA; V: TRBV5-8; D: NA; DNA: TGTGGTTCGGGAACCGCCCGGGGTGAGCAGTTCTTC; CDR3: CGSGTARGEQFF
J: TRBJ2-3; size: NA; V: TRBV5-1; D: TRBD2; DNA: TGCGCCAGCAGCTTAGGCGGGAGTAGGACAGATACGCAGTATTTT; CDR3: CASSLGGSRTDTQYF
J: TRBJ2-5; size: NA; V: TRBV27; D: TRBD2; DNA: TGTGCCAGCAGACTAGCGGGACAAGAGACCCAGTACTTC; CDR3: CASRLAGQETQYF
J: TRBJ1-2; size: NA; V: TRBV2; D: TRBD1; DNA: TGTGCCAGCAGGGGACAGGGAGGCTACACCTTC; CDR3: CASRGQGGYTF
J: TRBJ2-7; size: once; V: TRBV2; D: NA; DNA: TGTGCCAGCAGTGTAGGAGGCCAAGGGACCTACGAGCAGTACTTC; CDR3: CASSVGGQGTYEQYF
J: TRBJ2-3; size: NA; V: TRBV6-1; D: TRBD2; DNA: TGTGCCAGCAGAGAAGTAGCGGGGGGAGATACGCAGTATTTT; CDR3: CASREVAGGDTQYF
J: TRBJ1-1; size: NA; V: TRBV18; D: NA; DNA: TGTGCCAGCTCACCACGACACCTGAACACTGAAGCTTTCTTT; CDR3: CASSPRHLNTEAFF
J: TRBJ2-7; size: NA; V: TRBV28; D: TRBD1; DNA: TGTGCCAGCAGTTTATTGACAGGGGCGAGGGGAGCGGGTAGGTACGAGCAGTACTTC; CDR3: CASSLLTGARGAGRYEQYF
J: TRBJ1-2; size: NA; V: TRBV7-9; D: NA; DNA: TGTGCCAGCAGCTTTCCGGGTCTCGGGGGCTACACCTTC; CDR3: CASSFPGLGGYTF
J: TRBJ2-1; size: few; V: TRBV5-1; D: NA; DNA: TGCGCCAGCAGCTTGGACGGGTACAATGAGCAGTTCTTC; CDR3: CASSLDGYNEQFF
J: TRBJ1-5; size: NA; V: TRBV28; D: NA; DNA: TGTGCCAGCGTACAGACAGGCATCAATCAGCCCCAGCATTTT; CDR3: CASVQTGINQPQHF
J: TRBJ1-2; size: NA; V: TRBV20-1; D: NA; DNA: TGCAGTGCTAGTCGACAGTCTCTCTACACCTTC; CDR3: CSASRQSLYTF
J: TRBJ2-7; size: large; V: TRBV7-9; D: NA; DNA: TGTGCCAGCAGCTTCAAGACTGGCGAGCAGTACTTC; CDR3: CASSFKTGEQYF
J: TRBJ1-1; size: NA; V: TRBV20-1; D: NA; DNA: TGCAGTGCTAGAGACCTCACTGAAGCTTTCTTT; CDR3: CSARDLTEAFF
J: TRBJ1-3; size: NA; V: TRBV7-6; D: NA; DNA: TGTGCCAGCAGCCCAAGGGACGGGAGCTCTGGAAACACCATATATTTT; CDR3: CASSPRDGSSGNTIYF
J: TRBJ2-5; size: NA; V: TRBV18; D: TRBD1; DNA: TGTGCCAGCTCACCGAATACAGGGACAGTGGAGACCCAGTACTTC; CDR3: CASSPNTGTVETQYF
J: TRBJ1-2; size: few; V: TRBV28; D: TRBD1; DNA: TGTGCCAGCAGGGACAGGCAAAACTATGGCTACACCTTC; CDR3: CASRDRQNYGYTF
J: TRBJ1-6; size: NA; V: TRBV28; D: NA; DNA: TGTGCCAGCAGTTTCGTGCGGAGCTCCTATAATTCACCCCTCCACTTT; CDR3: CASSFVRSSYNSPLHF
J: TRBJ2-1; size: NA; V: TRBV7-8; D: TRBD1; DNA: TGTGCCAGCAGCCCCTCCACAGGGGTTACCTACAATGAGCAGTTCTTC; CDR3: CASSPSTGVTYNEQFF
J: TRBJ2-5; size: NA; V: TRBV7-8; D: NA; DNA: TGTGCCAGCAGCTACTCGGGGGAGACCCAGTACTTC; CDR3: CASSYSGETQYF
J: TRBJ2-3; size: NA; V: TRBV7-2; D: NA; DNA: TGTGCCAGCAGCTTAGGCGGGACCTTGGGAGATACGCAGTATTTT; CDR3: CASSLGGTLGDTQYF
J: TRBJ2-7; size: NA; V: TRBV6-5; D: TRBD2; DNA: TGTGCCAGCAGTCCACAGACTAGCGGGAGCTACGAGCAGTACTTC; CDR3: CASSPQTSGSYEQYF
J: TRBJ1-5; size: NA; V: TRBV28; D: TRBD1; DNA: TGTGCCAGCAGCCACGGGACAGCTAGCAATCAGCCCCAGCATTTT; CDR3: CASSHGTASNQPQHF
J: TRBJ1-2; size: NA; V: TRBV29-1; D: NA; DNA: TGCAGCGTTGAAGAAATGGGGCCCAGCTATGGCTACACCTTC; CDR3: CSVEEMGPSYGYTF
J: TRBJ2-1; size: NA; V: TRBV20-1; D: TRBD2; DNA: TGCAGTGCTAGTGGGGAGAGGGAGGGCCACAATGAGCAGTTCTTC; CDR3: CSASGEREGHNEQFF
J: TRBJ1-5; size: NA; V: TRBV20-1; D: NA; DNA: TGCAGTGCTAGTCAGGGTTTGCAGCCCCAGCATTTT; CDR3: CSASQGLQPQHF
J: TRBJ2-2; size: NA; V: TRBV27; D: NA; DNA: TGTGCCAGCAGTTTATCGCACAGCCGCACCGGGGAGCTGTTTTTT; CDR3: CASSLSHSRTGELFF
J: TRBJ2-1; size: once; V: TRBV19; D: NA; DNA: TGTGCCAGTAGTAGTCAAGGGCGGGCAGACGGTCAGTATGAGCAGTTCTTC; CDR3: CASSSQGRADGQYEQFF
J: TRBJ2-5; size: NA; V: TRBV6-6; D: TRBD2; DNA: TGTGCCAGCAGTGGCCTAGCGGGTCGGGAGACCCAGTACTTC; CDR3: CASSGLAGRETQYF
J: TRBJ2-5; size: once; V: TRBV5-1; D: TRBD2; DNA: TGCGCCAGCAGCATTACTAGCGCTCGGGGAGAGACCCAGTACTTC; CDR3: CASSITSARGETQYF
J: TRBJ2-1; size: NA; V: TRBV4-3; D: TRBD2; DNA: TGCGCCAGCAGCCAGGCCCGGGCTAGCGGGAGTATTGAGCAGTTCTTC; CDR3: CASSQARASGSIEQFF
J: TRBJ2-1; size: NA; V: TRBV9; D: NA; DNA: TGTGCCAGCAGCGTAGACAGCGGGCCCTACAATGAGCAGTTCTTC; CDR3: CASSVDSGPYNEQFF
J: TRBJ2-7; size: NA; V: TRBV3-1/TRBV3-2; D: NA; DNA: TGTGCCAGCAGCCTGACCTCCGGGACATTATCCTACGAGCAGTACTTC; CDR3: CASSLTSGTLSYEQYF
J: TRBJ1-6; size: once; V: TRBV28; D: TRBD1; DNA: TGTGCCAGCAGTGGCAGGGGGCACTATAATTCACCCCTCCACTTT; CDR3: CASSGRGHYNSPLHF
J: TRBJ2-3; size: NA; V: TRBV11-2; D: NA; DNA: TGTGCCAGCAGCCCCGTTTTTCGGGATACGCAGTATTTT; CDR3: CASSPVFRDTQYF
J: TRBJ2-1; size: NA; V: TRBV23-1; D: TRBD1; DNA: TGCGCCAGCAGTCAATCCCACTGGATATATAACTGGACAGGGAGGAATGAGCAGTTCTTC; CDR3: CASSQSHWIYNWTGRNEQFF